This T cell receptor beta chain was captured by sequencing in a study of identical twins. TCRdb re-derived calls from the 5' RACE reads in MiXCR, one entry per CDR3 protein. Among hundreds of thousands of distinct CDR3 sequences, roughly 18% were seen once, and the ten largest hold under 15%. This clonotype was detected a few times. These data were also reused for a study on T cells expressing NK-cell markers. From that study: Most of the eight sequenced donors were HCMV-seropositive; one was seronegative.

Sequencing was done on a sample of PBMCs. The TCR sequence derives from a young woman in good health.

CDR3 nucleotide sequence: TGTGCCAGCAGCTCAGGACTAGCGGGGAGCGAGCAGTACTTC. Protein sequence: CASSSGLAGSEQYF. The V call is TRBV7-9, the J call TRBJ2-7; 12 positions match TRBD2. V gave up 4 bases and J gave up 6 bases; unmatched junction bases: 4. The CDR3 spans 14 residues. Germline lookup yields CDR1 SEHNR and CDR2 FQNEAQ (reference sequence).